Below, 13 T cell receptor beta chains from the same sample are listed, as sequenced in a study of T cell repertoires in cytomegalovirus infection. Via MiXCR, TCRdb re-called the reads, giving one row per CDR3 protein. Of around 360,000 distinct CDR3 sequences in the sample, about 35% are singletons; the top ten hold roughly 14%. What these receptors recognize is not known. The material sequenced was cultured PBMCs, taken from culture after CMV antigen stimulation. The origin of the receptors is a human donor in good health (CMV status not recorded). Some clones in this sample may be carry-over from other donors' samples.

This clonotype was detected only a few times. The CDR3 nucleotides are TGTGCCAGCAGTTCCTCAGCGGGATCTGATACGCAGTATTTT. This translates into CASSSSAGSDTQYF. The chain uses TRBV7-8 and TRBJ2-3; TRBD2 agrees at 7 bases. The CDR3 covers 14 residues. V trimming: 6 bases; J trimming: 6 bases; junction bases outside the gene matches: 9. The germline CDR1 and CDR2 sequences are SGHVS and FQNEAQ. Combining the CDR3 with reference TRBV7-8 and TRBJ2-3 gives the whole variable domain GAGVSQSPRYKVAKRGQDVALRCDPISGHVSLFWYQQALGQGPEFLTYFQNEAQLDKSGLPSDRFFAERPEGSVSTLKIQRTQQEDSAVYLCASSSSAGSDTQYFGPGTRLTVL.

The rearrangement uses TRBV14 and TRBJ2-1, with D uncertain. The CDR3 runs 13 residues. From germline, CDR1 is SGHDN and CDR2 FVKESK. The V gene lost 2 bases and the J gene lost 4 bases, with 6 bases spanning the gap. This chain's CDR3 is CASSQHLYNEQFF. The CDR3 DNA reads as TGTGCCAGCAGCCAACACCTATACAATGAGCAGTTCTTC.

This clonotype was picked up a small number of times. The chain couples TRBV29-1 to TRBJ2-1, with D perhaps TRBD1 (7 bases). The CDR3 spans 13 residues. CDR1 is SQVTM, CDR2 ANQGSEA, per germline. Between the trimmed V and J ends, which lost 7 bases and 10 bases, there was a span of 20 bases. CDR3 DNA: TGCAGCGCCGGCGGGACAGTTGGTCGAGAGCAGTTCTTC. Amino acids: CSAGGTVGREQFF.

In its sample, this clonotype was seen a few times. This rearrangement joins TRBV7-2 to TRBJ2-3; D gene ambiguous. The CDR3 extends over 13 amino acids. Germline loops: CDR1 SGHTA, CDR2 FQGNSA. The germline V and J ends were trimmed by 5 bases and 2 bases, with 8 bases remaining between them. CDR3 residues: CASSPPYTDTQYF. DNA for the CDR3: TGTGCCAGCAGCCCCCCGTACACAGATACGCAGTATTTT.

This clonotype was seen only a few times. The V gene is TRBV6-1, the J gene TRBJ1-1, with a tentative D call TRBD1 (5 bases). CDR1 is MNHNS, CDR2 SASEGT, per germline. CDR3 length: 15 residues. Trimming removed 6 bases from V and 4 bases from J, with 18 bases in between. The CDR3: CASSRPFGAGTEAFF. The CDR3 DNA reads TGTGCCAGCAGCCGACCTTTTGGGGCCGGCACTGAAGCTTTCTTT.

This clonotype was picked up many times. The CDR3 is CASSLAGLTSTDTQYF. For the CDR3, the DNA is TGTGCCAGCAGCTTAGCGGGTCTGACTAGCACAGATACGCAGTATTTT. The chain combines TRBV7-2 with TRBJ2-3; the D is unclear. V lost 0 bases and J 0 bases, leaving 10 bases between the germline ends. Germline CDR1 and CDR2: SGHTA and FQGNSA. The CDR3 covers 16 residues.

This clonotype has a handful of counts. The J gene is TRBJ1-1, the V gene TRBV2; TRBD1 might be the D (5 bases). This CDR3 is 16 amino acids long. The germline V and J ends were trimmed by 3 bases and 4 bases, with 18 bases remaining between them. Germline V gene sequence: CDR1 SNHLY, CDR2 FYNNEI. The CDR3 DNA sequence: TGTGCCAGCAGTGACGGCAGGGCCGCGGGGATCACTGAAGCTTTCTTT. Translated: CASSDGRAAGITEAFF.

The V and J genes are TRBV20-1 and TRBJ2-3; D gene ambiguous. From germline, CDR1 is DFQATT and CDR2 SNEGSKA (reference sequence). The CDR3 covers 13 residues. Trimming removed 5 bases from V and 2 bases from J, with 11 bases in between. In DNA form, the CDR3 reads TGCAGTGCTGTTCCCTCCACCACAGATACGCAGTATTTT. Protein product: CSAVPSTTDTQYF.

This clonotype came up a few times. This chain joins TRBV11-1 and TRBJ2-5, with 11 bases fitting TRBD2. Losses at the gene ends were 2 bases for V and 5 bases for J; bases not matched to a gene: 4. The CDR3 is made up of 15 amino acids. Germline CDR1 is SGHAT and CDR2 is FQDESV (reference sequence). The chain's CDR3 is CASSLLAGGQETQYF. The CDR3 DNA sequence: TGTGCCAGCAGCTTACTAGCGGGAGGCCAGGAGACCCAGTACTTC.

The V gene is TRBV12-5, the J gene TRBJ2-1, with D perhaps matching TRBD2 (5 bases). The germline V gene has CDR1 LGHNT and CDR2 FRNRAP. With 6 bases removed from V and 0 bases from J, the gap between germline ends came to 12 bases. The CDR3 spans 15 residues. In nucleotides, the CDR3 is TGTGCTAGTGGCTTCGGGATCGGCTCCTACAATGAGCAGTTCTTC. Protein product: CASGFGIGSYNEQFF.

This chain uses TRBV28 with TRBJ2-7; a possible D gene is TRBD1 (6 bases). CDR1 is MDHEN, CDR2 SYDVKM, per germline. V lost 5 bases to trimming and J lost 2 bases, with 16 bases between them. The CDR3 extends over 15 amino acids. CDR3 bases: TGTGCCAGCAGTCACACCAGCCGACAGGCCTACGAGCAGTACTTC. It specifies CASSHTSRQAYEQYF.

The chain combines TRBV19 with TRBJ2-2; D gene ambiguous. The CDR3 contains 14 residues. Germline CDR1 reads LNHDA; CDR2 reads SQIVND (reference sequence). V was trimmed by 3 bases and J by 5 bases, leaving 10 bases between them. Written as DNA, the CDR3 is TGTGCCAGTAGTATCCGGATTCGGACCGGGGAGCTGTTTTTT. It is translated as CASSIRIRTGELFF.

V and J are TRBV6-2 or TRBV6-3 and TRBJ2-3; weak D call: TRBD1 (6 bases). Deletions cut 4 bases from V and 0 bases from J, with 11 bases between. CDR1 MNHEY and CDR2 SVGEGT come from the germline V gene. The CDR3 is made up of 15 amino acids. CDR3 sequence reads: CASSSGQLSTDTQYF. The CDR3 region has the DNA TGTGCCAGCAGTTCAGGACAGTTAAGCACAGATACGCAGTATTTT.